Each of the 17 T cell receptor beta chains below was sequenced from the same sample in a study of OX40 agonist ivuxolimab in advanced cancers. Only in-frame clones appear in the TCRdb table, and some are missing; sequencing was by immunoSEQ multiplex PCR. The sample lists around 92,000 clones; 94% were seen once. The sequenced sample was CD4+ or CD8+ T cells sorted from blood, obtained in a trial of the OX40 agonist ivuxolimab. The receptor set was obtained from an adult with an advanced solid tumor such as melanoma, head and neck, liver or kidney cancer.

The chain links TRBV28 to TRBJ2-5; TRBD2 matches 7 bases. Matching the DNA end better, TRBJ2-7 makes the J call doubtful. Germline CDR1 reads MDHEN; CDR2 reads SYDVKM. This CDR3 has 14 residues. The CDR3, as DNA: TGTGCCAGCATCCAACTGGGGGGGTCCTACGAGCAGTACTTC. Translating gives CASIQLGGSYEQYF.

This chain joins TRBV7-2 and TRBJ2-3, with 7 positions matching TRBD2. Germline-derived CDR1 and CDR2 are SGHTA and FQGNSA. V lost 6 bases, J lost 6 bases, and 9 bases stayed unmatched. The CDR3 is 14 residues long. CDR3 residues: CASSSPGGWDTQYF. The DNA for the CDR3 is TGTGCCAGCAGTTCCCCGGGGGGTTGGGATACGCAGTATTTT.

The CDR3: CASNDGLAGAGEQYF. CDR3 DNA sequence: TGTGCCAGTAATGATGGACTAGCGGGGGCGGGCGAGCAGTACTTC. V and J are TRBV19 and TRBJ2-7, with 13 positions matching TRBD2. Germline values: CDR1 LNHDA, CDR2 SQIVND (reference sequence). After removal of 7 bases from V and 6 bases from J, the junction contained 9 bases not matched to a gene. The CDR3 extends over 15 amino acids.

CDR3 in amino acids: CASSRDRLNTEAFF. The DNA of the CDR3 is TGTGCCAGCAGTCGAGACAGACTGAACACTGAAGCTTTCTTT. V usage is TRBV7-9 and J usage is TRBJ1-1; D might be TRBD1 (5 bases). This CDR3 has 14 amino acids. Between the trimmed V and J ends, which lost 6 bases and 0 bases, there was a span of 11 bases. Germline CDR1 SEHNR, CDR2 FQNEAQ (reference sequence).

The rearrangement links TRBV11-2 to TRBJ2-5; D is undetermined. CDR1 and CDR2 (germline): SGHAT, FQNNGV. V was cut by 4 bases and J by 5 bases, with 11 bases left in between. The CDR3 contains 13 residues. CDR3 nucleotide sequence: TGTGCCAGCAGCTCCACACGACTGGAGACCCAGTACTTC. Translating gives CASSSTRLETQYF.

The chain uses TRBV11-2 and TRBJ2-7, with D possibly TRBD2 on 6 matching bases. Trimming took off 5 bases at V and 0 bases at J, with 14 bases between the two ends. Looked up from germline, CDR1 is SGHAT and CDR2 is FQNNGV. The CDR3 contains 15 residues. CDR3 protein: CASSGRAGTSYEQYF. CDR3 bases: TGTGCCAGCAGCGGAAGGGCGGGGACCTCCTACGAGCAGTACTTC.

The chain combines TRBV4-1 with TRBJ2-7; D is perhaps TRBD1 or TRBD2 (5 bases each). The CDR3 is made up of 15 amino acids. The V and J ends lost 4 bases and 2 bases respectively, with 15 bases between them. Germline lookup yields CDR1 MGHRA and CDR2 YSYEKL. In DNA form, the CDR3 reads TGCGCCAGCAGCCTTTCGAGGGACGGACCCTACGAGCAGTACTTC. As protein: CASSLSRDGPYEQYF.

The rearrangement uses TRBV7-2 and TRBJ2-7, with D perhaps matching TRBD1 (6 bases). This CDR3 has 15 residues. Trimming cost V 3 bases and J 3 bases, with 15 bases left between them. The germline V gene has CDR1 SGHTA and CDR2 FQGNSA. CDR3 nucleotide sequence: TGTGCCAGCAGCTTCAGTATAACGGGACACTACGAGCAGTACTTC. Protein: CASSFSITGHYEQYF.

The rearrangement joins TRBV27 to TRBJ2-5; D may be TRBD2 (7 bases). The CDR3 is made up of 13 amino acids. Trimming took off 2 bases at V and 9 bases at J, with 13 bases between the two ends. CDR1 and CDR2 (germline): MNHEY, SMNVEV (reference sequence). The CDR3 sequence: CASSLEGGWAQYF. CDR3 DNA sequence: TGTGCCAGCAGTTTAGAGGGGGGGTGGGCCCAGTACTTC.

The chain has TRBV9 and TRBJ2-1; TRBD1 might be the D (7 bases). Trimming left V 4 bases short and J 4 bases short, with 18 bases between. The CDR3 consists of 16 residues. Germline values: CDR1 SGDLS, CDR2 YYNGEE. The CDR3 protein is CASSFRQGGPYNEQFF. The CDR3 DNA reads as TGTGCCAGCAGCTTCAGACAGGGAGGTCCGTACAATGAGCAGTTCTTC. Based on the CDR3 plus reference TRBV9 and TRBJ2-1, the full variable domain is DSGVTQTPKHLITATGQRVTLRCSPRSGDLSVYWYQQSLDQGLQFLIQYYNGEERAKGNILERFSAQQFPDLHSELNLSSLELGDSALYFCASSFRQGGPYNEQFFGPGTRLTVL.

This chain's CDR3 is CASSYVASGRGGEQFF. CDR3 coding DNA: TGTGCCAGCAGTTACGTGGCTAGCGGGCGAGGGGGGGAGCAGTTCTTC. V usage is TRBV6-5 and J usage is TRBJ2-1; 8 positions match TRBD2. This CDR3 has 16 residues. V lost 2 bases, J lost 10 bases, and 13 bases stayed unmatched. From germline, CDR1 is MNHEY and CDR2 SVGAGI.

V gene TRBV7-7 combines with J gene TRBJ2-5, with D perhaps TRBD1 or TRBD2 (6 bases each). Trimming pared 5 bases from V and 1 base from J, leaving 8 bases between. CDR3 length equals 13 residues. Germline CDR1 SSHAT, CDR2 FNYEAQ (reference sequence). This CDR3 is CASSRGPQETQYF. The CDR3 DNA reads TGTGCCAGCAGCCGGGGGCCCCAAGAGACCCAGTACTTC.

V usage is TRBV27 and J usage is TRBJ1-5; a weak D match, TRBD1 (5 bases). Trimming took 1 base from V and 4 from J, leaving 8 bases between them. The CDR3 runs to 14 residues. Germline CDR1 reads MNHEY; CDR2 reads SMNVEV (reference sequence). The CDR3 DNA follows: TGTGCCAGCAGTTTATGGGGGGGTAATCAGCCCCAGCATTTT. Residues: CASSLWGGNQPQHF.

The chain uses TRBV30 and TRBJ2-7, with D possibly being TRBD1 (6 bases). Germline loops: CDR1 GTSNPN, CDR2 SVGIG (reference sequence). V was pared by 2 bases and J by 4 bases, with 21 bases between. The CDR3 is 16 amino acids. This chain's CDR3 is CAWSLVGGQSWYEQYF. As DNA, the CDR3 is TGTGCCTGGAGTCTCGTAGGAGGACAGTCTTGGTACGAGCAGTACTTC.

This chain links TRBV7-9 with TRBJ2-4; possibly TRBD1 for D (5 bases). Trimming removed 2 bases at V and 2 bases at J, with 10 bases between. Germline CDR1 is SEHNR and CDR2 is FQNEAQ (reference sequence). The CDR3 extends over 15 amino acids. CDR3 loop: CASSLRGQPKNIQYF. In DNA form, the CDR3 reads TGTGCCAGCAGCTTACGCGGACAACCCAAAAACATTCAGTACTTC.

The V gene is TRBV25-1, the J gene TRBJ2-2; a weak D match, TRBD2 (5 bases). V was cut by 8 bases and J by 0 bases, with 13 bases left in between. The CDR3 runs to 15 residues. Germline lookup yields CDR1 MGHDK and CDR2 SYGVNS. CDR3 loop: CASGGPGSNTGELFF. The CDR3 DNA is TGTGCCAGCGGAGGCCCTGGCTCGAACACCGGGGAGCTGTTTTTT.

This sequence joins TRBV7-9 and TRBJ1-4; D is undetermined. The CDR3 has 13 residues. Germline CDR1 reads SEHNR; CDR2 reads FQNEAQ (reference sequence). Trimming pared 4 bases from V and 8 bases from J, leaving 11 bases between. The chain's CDR3 is CASSSEDREKLFF. The CDR3 nucleotides read TGTGCCAGCAGCTCCGAGGACCGGGAAAAACTGTTTTTT.